The clone carrying this TCR beta chain was detected only a few times. Its antigen is currently unknown. The trim removed 4 bases at V and 7 bases at J, leaving 16 bases unmatched. Germline V gene sequence: CDR1 SGHAT, CDR2 FQNNGV. The CDR3 runs to 16 residues. These data are taken from a study of cytomegalovirus exposure and HLA in healthy donors. Overall study results and limits: Per a later analysis, HLA-associated TCR beta chains showed more clonal expansion than other, equally common TCR beta chains. The analysis excluded some indistinguishable V segments, including TRBV6-2 and TRBV6-3. In vitro experiments confirmed that a few CMV-associated chains were specific for CMV antigens. TCR sequences were mostly rare, though some public TCRs occurred in many donors.

The primer mix had 60 Vbeta and 13 Jbeta primers. The table came from immunoSEQ multiplex PCR; TCRdb's copy has only in-frame clones and leaves some out. This sample has under 300,000 clones, with around two thirds found just once. Sequenced material: PBMCs. The receptor comes from a female donor in good health and CMV-seronegative. The V call is TRBV11-2, the J call TRBJ2-7; TRBD2 matches 7 bases. This CDR3 is CASSSRRAGVFLEQYF. CDR3 sequence (DNA): TGTGCCAGCAGCTCCCGAAGGGCGGGGGTCTTCCTGGAGCAGTACTTC.